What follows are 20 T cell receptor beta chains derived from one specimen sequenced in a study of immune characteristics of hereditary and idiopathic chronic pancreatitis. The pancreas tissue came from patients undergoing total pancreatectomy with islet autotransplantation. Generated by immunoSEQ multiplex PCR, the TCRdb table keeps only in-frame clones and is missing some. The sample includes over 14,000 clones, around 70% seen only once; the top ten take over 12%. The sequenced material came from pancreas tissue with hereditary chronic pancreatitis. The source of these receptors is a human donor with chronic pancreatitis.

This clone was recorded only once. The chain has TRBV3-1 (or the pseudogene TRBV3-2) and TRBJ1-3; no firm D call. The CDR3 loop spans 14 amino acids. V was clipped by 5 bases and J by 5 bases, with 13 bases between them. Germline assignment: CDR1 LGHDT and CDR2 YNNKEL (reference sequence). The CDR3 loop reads CASSIPVARNTIYF. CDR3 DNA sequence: TGTGCCAGCAGCATTCCTGTTGCACGAAACACCATATATTTT.

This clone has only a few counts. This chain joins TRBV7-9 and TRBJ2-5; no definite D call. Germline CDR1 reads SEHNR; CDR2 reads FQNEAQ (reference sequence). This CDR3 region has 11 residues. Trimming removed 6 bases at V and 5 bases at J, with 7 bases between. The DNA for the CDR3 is TGTGCCAGCAGGCTGGGGGAGACCCAGTACTTC. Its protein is CASRLGETQYF.

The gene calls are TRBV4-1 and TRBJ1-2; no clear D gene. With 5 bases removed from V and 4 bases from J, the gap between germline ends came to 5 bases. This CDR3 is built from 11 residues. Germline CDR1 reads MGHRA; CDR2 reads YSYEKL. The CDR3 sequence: CASSTSYGYTF. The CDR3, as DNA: TGCGCCAGCAGCACCAGCTATGGCTACACCTTC.

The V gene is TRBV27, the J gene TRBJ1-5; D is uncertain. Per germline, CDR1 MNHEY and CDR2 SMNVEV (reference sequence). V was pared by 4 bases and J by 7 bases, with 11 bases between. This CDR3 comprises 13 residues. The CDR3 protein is CASSSTRFQPQHF. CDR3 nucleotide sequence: TGTGCCAGCAGTTCGACTAGGTTCCAGCCCCAGCATTTT.

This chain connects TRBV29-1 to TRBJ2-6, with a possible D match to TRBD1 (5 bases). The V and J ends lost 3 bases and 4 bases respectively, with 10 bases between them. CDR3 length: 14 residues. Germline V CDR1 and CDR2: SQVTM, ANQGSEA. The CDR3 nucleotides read TGCAGCGTTGAGGCAGGGTTAGGGGCCAACGTCCTGACTTTC. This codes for CSVEAGLGANVLTF.

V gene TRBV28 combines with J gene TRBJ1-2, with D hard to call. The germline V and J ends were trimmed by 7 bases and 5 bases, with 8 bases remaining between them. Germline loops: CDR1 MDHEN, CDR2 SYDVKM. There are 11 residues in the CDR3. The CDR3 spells CASNMGYGYTF. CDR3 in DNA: TGTGCCAGCAACATGGGGTATGGCTACACCTTC.

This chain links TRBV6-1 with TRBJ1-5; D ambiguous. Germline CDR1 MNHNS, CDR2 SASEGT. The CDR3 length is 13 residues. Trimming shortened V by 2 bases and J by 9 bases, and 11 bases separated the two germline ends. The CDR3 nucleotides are TGTGCCAGCAGTGAATCGGAATTCGGGCCCCAGCATTTT. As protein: CASSESEFGPQHF.

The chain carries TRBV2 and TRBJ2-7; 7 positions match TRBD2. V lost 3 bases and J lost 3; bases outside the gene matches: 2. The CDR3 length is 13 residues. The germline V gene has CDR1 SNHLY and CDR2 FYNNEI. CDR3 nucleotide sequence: TGTGCCAGCAGTGAGAGGGAGGGCTACGAGCAGTACTTC. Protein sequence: CASSEREGYEQYF.

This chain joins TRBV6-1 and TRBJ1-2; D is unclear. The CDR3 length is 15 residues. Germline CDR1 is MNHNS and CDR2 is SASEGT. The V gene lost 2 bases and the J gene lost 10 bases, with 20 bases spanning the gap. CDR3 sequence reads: CASSEYSISVLLYTF. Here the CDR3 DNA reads TGTGCCAGCAGTGAATATTCGATATCGGTACTGCTCTACACCTTC.

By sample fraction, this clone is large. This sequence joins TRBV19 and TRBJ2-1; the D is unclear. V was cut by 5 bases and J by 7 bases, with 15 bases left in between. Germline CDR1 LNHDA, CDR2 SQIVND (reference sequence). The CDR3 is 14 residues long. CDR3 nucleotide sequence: TGTGCCAGTAGTCCCCCCGGATTTCGGAATGAGCAGTTCTTC. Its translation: CASSPPGFRNEQFF.

The CDR3 sequence: CAISESADSPLHF. CDR3 bases: TGTGCCATCAGTGAGTCTGCTGATTCACCCCTCCACTTT. J is TRBJ1-6 and V is TRBV10-3; D remains unclear. V was pared by 0 bases and J by 8 bases, with 5 bases between. CDR3 length equals 13 residues. Germline V gene data show CDR1 as ENHRY and CDR2 as SYGVKD.

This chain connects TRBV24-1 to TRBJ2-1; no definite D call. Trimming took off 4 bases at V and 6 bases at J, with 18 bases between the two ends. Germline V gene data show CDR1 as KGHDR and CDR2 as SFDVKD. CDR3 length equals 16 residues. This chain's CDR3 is CATSDFNRAHGNEQFF. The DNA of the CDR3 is TGTGCCACCAGTGACTTTAACCGGGCCCACGGCAATGAGCAGTTCTTC.

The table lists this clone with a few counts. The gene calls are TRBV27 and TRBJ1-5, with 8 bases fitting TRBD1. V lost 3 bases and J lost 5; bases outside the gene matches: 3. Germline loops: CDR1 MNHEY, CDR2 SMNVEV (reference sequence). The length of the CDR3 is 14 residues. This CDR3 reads CASSFGQGDQPQHF. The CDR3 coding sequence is TGTGCCAGCAGTTTCGGACAGGGCGATCAGCCCCAGCATTTT.

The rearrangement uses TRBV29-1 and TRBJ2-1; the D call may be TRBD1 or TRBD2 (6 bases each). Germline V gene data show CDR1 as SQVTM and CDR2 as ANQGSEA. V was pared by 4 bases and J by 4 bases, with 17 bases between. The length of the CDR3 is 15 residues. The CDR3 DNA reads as TGCAGCGTTGGGGGGGCGGGACACCGATACAATGAGCAGTTCTTC. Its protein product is CSVGGAGHRYNEQFF.

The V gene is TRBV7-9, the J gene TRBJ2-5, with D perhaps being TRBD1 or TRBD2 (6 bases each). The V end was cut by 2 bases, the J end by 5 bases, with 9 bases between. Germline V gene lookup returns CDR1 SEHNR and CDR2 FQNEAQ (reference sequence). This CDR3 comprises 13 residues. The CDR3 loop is CASSLTGTETQYF. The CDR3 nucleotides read TGTGCCAGCAGCTTAACAGGGACTGAGACCCAGTACTTC.

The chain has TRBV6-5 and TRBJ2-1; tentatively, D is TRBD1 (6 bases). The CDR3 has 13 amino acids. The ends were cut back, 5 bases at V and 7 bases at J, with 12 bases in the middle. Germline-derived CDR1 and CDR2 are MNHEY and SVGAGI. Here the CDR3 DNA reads TGTGCCAGCAGTCCAAGGGACATTAATGAGCAGTTCTTC. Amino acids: CASSPRDINEQFF.

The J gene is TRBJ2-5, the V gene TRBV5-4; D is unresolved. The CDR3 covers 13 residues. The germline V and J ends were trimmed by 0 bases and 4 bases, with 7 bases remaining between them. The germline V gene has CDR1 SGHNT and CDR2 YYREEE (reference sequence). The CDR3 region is CASSLGRSETQYF. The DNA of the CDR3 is TGTGCCAGCAGCTTGGGGAGATCAGAGACCCAGTACTTC. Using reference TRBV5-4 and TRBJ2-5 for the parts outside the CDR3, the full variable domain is ETGVTQSPTHLIKTRGQQVTLRCSSQSGHNTVSWYQQALGQGPQFIFQYYREEENGRGNFPPRFSGLQFPNYSSELNVNALELDDSALYLCASSLGRSETQYFGPGTRLLVL.

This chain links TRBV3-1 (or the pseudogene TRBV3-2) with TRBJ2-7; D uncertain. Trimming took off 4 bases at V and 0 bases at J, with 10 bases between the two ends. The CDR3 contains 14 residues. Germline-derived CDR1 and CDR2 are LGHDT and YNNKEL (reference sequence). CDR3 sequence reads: CASSPRSASYEQYF. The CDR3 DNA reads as TGTGCCAGCAGCCCACGGTCGGCCTCCTACGAGCAGTACTTC.

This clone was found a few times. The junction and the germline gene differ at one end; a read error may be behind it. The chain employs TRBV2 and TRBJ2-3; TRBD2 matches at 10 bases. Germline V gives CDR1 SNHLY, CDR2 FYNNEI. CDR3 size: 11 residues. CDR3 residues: CASRDSGRLDF. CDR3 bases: TGTGCCAGCAGGGATAGCGGGAGGTTGGATTTT.

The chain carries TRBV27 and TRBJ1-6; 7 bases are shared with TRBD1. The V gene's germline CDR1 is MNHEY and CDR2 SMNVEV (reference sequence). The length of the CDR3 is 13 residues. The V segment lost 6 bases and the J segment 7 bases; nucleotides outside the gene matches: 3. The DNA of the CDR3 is TGTGCCAGCAGGGGACAGCTCAATTCACCCCTCCACTTT. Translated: CASRGQLNSPLHF.